This TCR beta chain came from a study of identical twins. General observations from the study: Invariant MAIT and iNKT cells could partly confound zero-insertion analyses. Twins' excess sharing was less marked for out-of-frame beta sequences.

This CDR3 has 13 residues. The germline CDR1 and CDR2 sequences are SGHTA and FQGNSA. The V and J ends lost 1 base and 5 bases respectively, with 8 bases between them. A universal primer site was added by template switching, and unique molecular identifiers were carried by the cDNA. TCRdb used MiXCR to reprocess the 5' RACE reads, holding one entry per CDR3 protein. The data contain roughly 260,000 distinct CDR3 sequences, around an eighth of them singletons. This clonotype was counted only a few times. Its antigen remains unidentified. The V call is TRBV7-2, the J call TRBJ2-5, with D hard to call. Material for sequencing was memory (CD45RO+) T cells sorted from blood. The sequence was obtained from a woman under 30 in good health. The DNA for the CDR3 is TGTGCCAGCAGCTTAGAGCGACTGGAGACCCAGTACTTC. This gives the protein CASSLERLETQYF.